This entry is about one T cell receptor beta chain. The antigen it binds to is not known. It has no much larger one-base neighbor in the sample; base qualities were not kept. Genomic DNA was extracted from sorted cells with the Quick-DNA Microprep Kit. Amplification of TCRbeta DNA was done with the immunoSEQ hsTCRbeta kit, following the protocol from the manufacturer. An Illumina MiSeq instrument was used to sequence the TCRbeta libraries. Turning to the authors' computational methods: Removing out-of-frame sequences left 2,204,828 distinct TCRbeta sequences, an average of around 67,000 per individual. Two values were used to score each individual: the count of around 150 previously reported CMV-associated TCRbeta sequences and the total count of productive distinct TCRbeta sequences. A beta-binomial model was reimplemented in Python, and scikit-learn random forests with default parameters were trained on data from the US cohort. Classifier performance on the Belgian cohort was summarized as median AUC with percentile confidence intervals over 10,000 bootstrap iterations. TCRdb mirrors the immuneACCESS table, restricted to in-frame sequences. Some clones are absent from its copies; in checked studies, under half trace to an unresolved V gene, and the reason for the others is unknown. V and J calls and clone size follow that table, whereas D and trimming were derived from the DNA. Present in this sample are tens of thousands of clones, approximately 80% of which were seen just once. In total, the top ten clones hold about 4.7% of the sample.

The trim is 2 bases for V and 2 bases for J, with a gap of 12 bases between the germline ends. From a lookup of the germline V gene, CDR1 and CDR2 are MDHEN and SYDVKM. The CDR3 has 15 amino acids, counting the end cysteine and phenylalanine. CDR3 DNA only is kept here, 45 bases in frame from base 1. The entry originates in a study of memory CD4+ T cells and cytomegalovirus serostatus (dated by TCRdb to the late 2010s). Describing the broader study: A total of about 33 healthy Belgian adults, of whom 9 were CMV seropositive and some 25 were CMV seronegative, were included in the cohort. To replicate a published TCR-based CMV serostatus classifier, the study sequenced CD4+ memory TCRbeta repertoires from a Belgian cohort whose cytomegalovirus serostatus was known.

Results and caveats for the whole study, not just this receptor: Only CD4+CD45RO+ memory cells were sequenced, unlike the original study, which covered naive and memory CD4+ and CD8+ populations. On the Belgian cohort, the classifier built on the original framework reached a median bootstrapped AUC of nearly 0.96, with a 95% CI of 0.76-1.00. The results were read as suggesting that the CMV-associated TCR signature is, for the most part, present in the CD4+ memory repertoire. CMV serostatus prediction reached a median bootstrapped AUC of approximately 0.95 with the original framework and approximately 0.92 with a US-trained random forest. Among the 150 to 200 previously reported CMV-associated TCRbeta sequences, 60 to 70 showed up in the CD4+ memory repertoires, with each one found in between one and five individuals.

A FACSAria II was used to sort memory CD4+ T cells, defined as single viable CD3+CD4+CD8-CD45RO+ cells. To determine CMV serostatus, a Roche Elecsys assay was used that detects serum IgG against CMV pp150, pp28, p38 and p52. After thawing, total CD4+ T cells were enriched by positive selection with CD4 magnetic microbeads. The samples came from a different study that was designed specifically to examine the CD4+ T cell memory repertoire. Peripheral blood mononuclear cells were isolated and cryopreserved according to standard operating procedures, and serum was stored at -80 degrees C. Staining used CD3-PerCP (BW264/56), CD4-APC (RPA-T4), CD45RO-PE (UCHT1) and CD8-Pacific Orange (3B5) antibodies, with Sytox blue excluding non-viable cells.

The sample was memory CD4+ T cells from blood. The sequence came from an adult in good health and CMV-seropositive. The V and J segments used are TRBV28 and TRBJ2-5; TRBD1 is possibly the D segment (5 matching bases). CDR3 reads: CASSLPTGAQETQYF. In nucleotide form, the sequence is TGTGCCAGCAGTTTACCCACAGGAGCTCAAGAGACCCAGTACTTC.